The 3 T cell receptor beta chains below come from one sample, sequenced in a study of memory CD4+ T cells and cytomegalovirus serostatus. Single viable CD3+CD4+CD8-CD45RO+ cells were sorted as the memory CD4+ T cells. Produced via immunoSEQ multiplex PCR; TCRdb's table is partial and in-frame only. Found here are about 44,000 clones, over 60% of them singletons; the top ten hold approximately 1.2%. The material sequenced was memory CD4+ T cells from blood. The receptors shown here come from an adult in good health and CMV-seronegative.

CDR3 sequence (DNA): TGTGCCAGCAGACCCCGGACAGGGAGGAGCACAGATACGCAGTATTTT. Amino acid sequence: CASRPRTGRSTDTQYF. This chain uses TRBV2 with TRBJ2-3, with 8 bases lining up with TRBD1. The V segment lost 6 bases and the J segment 0 bases; nucleotides outside the gene matches: 8. This CDR3 is 16 amino acids long. From germline, CDR1 is SNHLY and CDR2 FYNNEI.

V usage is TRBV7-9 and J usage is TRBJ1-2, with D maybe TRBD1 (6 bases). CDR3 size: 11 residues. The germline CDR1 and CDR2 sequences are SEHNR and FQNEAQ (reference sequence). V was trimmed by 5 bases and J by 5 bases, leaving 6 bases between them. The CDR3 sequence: CASSTGYGYTF. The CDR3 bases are TGTGCCAGCAGCACAGGGTATGGCTACACCTTC.

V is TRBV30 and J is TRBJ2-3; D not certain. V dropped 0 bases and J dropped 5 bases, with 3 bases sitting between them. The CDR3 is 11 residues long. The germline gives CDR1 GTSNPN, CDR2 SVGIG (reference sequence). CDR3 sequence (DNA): TGTGCCTGGAGTGTAAGAGATACGCAGTATTTT. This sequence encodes CAWSVRDTQYF.